The rows below give T cell receptor beta chains drawn from one sample of a study of identical twins. MiXCR was run by TCRdb on the 5' RACE reads, yielding one entry per CDR3 protein. The sample consists of 500,000 to 650,000 distinct CDR3 sequences, approximately 20% of them appearing once. This same sample was also taken into another study, of yellow fever vaccine responses in identical twins.

Material: CD4+ T cells sorted from blood. The source of these receptors is a woman between 18 and 29 years old in good health. Both conserved end residues are part of each CDR3. A D gene is named only where the DNA matches it firmly. Some rows mark clone size as missing; the rest say once, few, many or name a class of expanded clone.

size | J | length | D | V | DNA | CDR3
few | TRBJ2-2 | 16 | TRBD2 | TRBV12-3/TRBV12-4 | TGTGCCAGCAGTTTGAGCGGGGGGGCCTCAGTCGGGGAGCTGTTTTTT | CASSLSGGASVGELFF
- | TRBJ2-3 | 15 | TRBD2 | TRBV5-1 | TGCGCCAGCAGCCCATTAGCGGGAGAGGGGGATACGCAGTATTTT | CASSPLAGEGDTQYF
- | TRBJ2-2 | 16 | - | TRBV6-1 | TGTGCCAGCAAAGGGGGGGGGACAGCGAACACCGGGGAGCTGTTTTTT | CASKGGGTANTGELFF
- | TRBJ2-1 | 18 | TRBD2 | TRBV6-2/TRBV6-3 | TGTGCCAGCAGTTATAGGGTTCTCGCGGGAGGGCCGCTGAATGAGCAGTTCTTC | CASSYRVLAGGPLNEQFF
- | TRBJ1-4 | 12 | - | TRBV29-1 | TGCAGCGTTGGCAGGGCCAATGAAAAACTGTTTTTT | CSVGRANEKLFF
many | TRBJ2-5 | 14 | - | TRBV12-3/TRBV12-4 | TGTGCCAGCAGTCAGGTCATAAGCCAAGAGACCCAGTACTTC | CASSQVISQETQYF
few | TRBJ2-1 | 16 | - | TRBV20-1 | TGCAGTGCTAGATCCCTAGGGAGCGGGCCCTACAATGAGCAGTTCTTC | CSARSLGSGPYNEQFF
- | TRBJ2-7 | 15 | - | TRBV4-1 | TGCGCCAGCAGCCAAGATCAGGCAGACTACTACGAGCAGTACTTC | CASSQDQADYYEQYF
few | TRBJ1-1 | 14 | - | TRBV20-1 | TGCAGTGCTAGGTGGCCAAACAAGAACACTGAAGCTTTCTTT | CSARWPNKNTEAFF
- | TRBJ2-5 | 15 | TRBD1 | TRBV20-1 | TGCAGTGCTAGAAGGACAGGGGGCGATGTGGAGACCCAGTACTTC | CSARRTGGDVETQYF
- | TRBJ2-1 | 14 | TRBD2 | TRBV24-1 | TGTGCCACCGTTGCCAGCGGGAGGAAAGATGAGCAGTTCTTC | CATVASGRKDEQFF
- | TRBJ1-1 | 13 | TRBD1 | TRBV19 | TGTGCCAGTACGGGACAGGGGGCAACTGAAGCTTTCTTT | CASTGQGATEAFF
- | TRBJ2-3 | 20 | TRBD2 | TRBV5-1 | TGCGCCAGCAGCCTACGCGGGACTAGCGGGAGATTTCAACGTGCAGATACGCAGTATTTT | CASSLRGTSGRFQRADTQYF
few | TRBJ1-1 | 14 | - | TRBV3-1 | TGTGCCAGCAGCACCGGATCCGGGAACACTGAAGCTTTCTTT | CASSTGSGNTEAFF
- | TRBJ1-1 | 13 | - | TRBV5-1 | TGCGCCAGCAGCTTGCCCGTAAGCACTGAAGCTTTCTTT | CASSLPVSTEAFF